These T cell receptor beta chains were read from a single sample in a study of OX40 agonist ivuxolimab in advanced cancers. Clones were sequenced by immunoSEQ multiplex PCR, and TCRdb holds only the in-frame ones, with some missing. The repertoire holds fewer than 55,000 clones, with around 80% as singletons. The material was CD4+ or CD8+ T cells sorted from blood, obtained in a trial of the OX40 agonist ivuxolimab. These receptors were taken from an adult with an advanced solid tumor such as melanoma, head and neck, liver or kidney cancer. Both conserved end residues are part of each CDR3. The order of the fields is J gene, D gene, clone size, V gene, CDR3 protein. The D gene is left open where the match is weak. Some rows mark clone size as missing; the rest say once, few, many or name a class of expanded clone.

TRBJ2-5,TRBD2,few,TRBV7-2,CASSFGGRSAQYF
TRBJ2-1,TRBD1,-,TRBV5-1,CASSLVQGARNEQFF
TRBJ1-1,-,-,TRBV5-5,CASRAGGYGTEAFF
TRBJ2-3,-,-,TRBV14,CASSPVQRTDTQYF
TRBJ2-1,TRBD2,once,TRBV7-8,CASNNIMRRAGAGYNEQFF
TRBJ1-4,-,-,TRBV14,CASSQDSKGGEKLFF
TRBJ1-1,-,-,TRBV5-1,CASSWDGLKAFF
TRBJ2-1,-,-,TRBV7-3,CASSLSSDNEQFF
TRBJ2-1,TRBD2,-,TRBV4-3,CASSQDYSREVSYNEQFF
TRBJ2-1,TRBD1,-,TRBV29-1,CSAGDSTPSSEQFF
TRBJ1-2,TRBD1,-,TRBV7-9,CASSWGTGGLDYGYTF
TRBJ2-1,-,-,TRBV19,CASSIGWRGRATNNEQFF
TRBJ1-2,TRBD1,-,TRBV4-2,CASSQEGQGVLYGYTF
TRBJ1-2,-,-,TRBV20-1,CSASEEGYTF
TRBJ2-2,-,-,TRBV7-2,CASSLGGSTGELFF
TRBJ1-1,-,-,TRBV19,CASSMTPGMNTEAFF
TRBJ2-2,TRBD1,-,TRBV18,CASSPGQGSGTGELFF
TRBJ2-1,-,-,TRBV4-3,CASSQERGGYGKNEQFF
TRBJ1-2,-,-,TRBV20-1,CSALVAGGYTF
TRBJ1-1,-,-,TRBV6-5,CASSYDQARSEAFF
TRBJ2-5,TRBD1,-,TRBV28,CASSFRDRAETQYF
TRBJ2-1,TRBD2,-,TRBV28,CASSSRTSGSFDEQFF
TRBJ2-3,TRBD2,-,TRBV25-1,CASSESLAGGADTQYF
TRBJ1-4,-,-,TRBV5-6,CASRGRINEKLFF
TRBJ1-1,-,-,TRBV11-2,CASSDPPRYTEAFF
TRBJ2-5,TRBD2,-,TRBV9,CASSDPGLATQYF
TRBJ2-1,TRBD2,once,TRBV5-6,CASSLDRLAAYNEQFF
TRBJ2-1,-,once,TRBV25-1,CASSPNLNEQFF
TRBJ1-2,TRBD1,few,TRBV19,CASSLSTGTAIPYGYTF
TRBJ1-2,-,-,TRBV6-1,CASSVGPLGGYTF
TRBJ1-3,TRBD1,-,TRBV6-5,CASSSHRTGTGNTIYF
TRBJ2-1,TRBD2,once,TRBV19,CASSTLTGTREFF
TRBJ2-1,-,-,TRBV29-1,CSVEGGTAFLYNEQFF
TRBJ2-7,TRBD1,-,TRBV28,CASSRGQGLSYEQYF
TRBJ2-5,-,-,TRBV7-2,CASSLAGRQETQYF
TRBJ2-7,TRBD2,-,TRBV9,CASSVSLAGVGEQYF
TRBJ1-4,TRBD1,-,TRBV11-2,CASSSYRDRAEKLFF
TRBJ2-1,TRBD1,-,TRBV28,CASSLTGKFYNEQFF
TRBJ2-7,-,-,TRBV11-3,CASSFSRSYEQYF
TRBJ2-7,-,-,TRBV5-8,CASSLAGRSLYEQYF
TRBJ1-2,TRBD1,-,TRBV4-2,CASSLEGTDIYYGYTF
TRBJ1-1,TRBD1,-,TRBV6-1,CASDRDGRAFF
TRBJ2-7,-,-,TRBV7-9,CASSLGLSTYEQYF
TRBJ2-7,TRBD2,once,TRBV19,CASSGLAAQRGEQYF
TRBJ2-2,-,-,TRBV9,CASSVLTGEATGELFF
TRBJ2-5,TRBD2,-,TRBV6-5,CASSGGGGGQETQYF
TRBJ1-1,TRBD1,-,TRBV27,CASRPQGRNTEAFF
TRBJ2-1,TRBD1,-,TRBV6-6,CASSSPRDSVGGEQFF
TRBJ1-2,-,-,TRBV5-4,CASSWEPDRRDGYTF
TRBJ1-1,TRBD1,few,TRBV19,CATGTGWDTEAFF
TRBJ1-1,TRBD1,-,TRBV5-1,CASSRSPGTANTEAFF
TRBJ2-5,-,-,TRBV11-2,CASSFIDTGTETQYF
TRBJ2-7,-,-,TRBV6-5,CASSYSDTYEQYF
TRBJ2-5,TRBD2,-,TRBV6-5,CASSLGLAGYQETQYF
TRBJ1-4,TRBD1,-,TRBV19,CASSISARGQKLFF
TRBJ2-5,TRBD2,few,TRBV7-2,CASSSPIPSAGVWQETQYF